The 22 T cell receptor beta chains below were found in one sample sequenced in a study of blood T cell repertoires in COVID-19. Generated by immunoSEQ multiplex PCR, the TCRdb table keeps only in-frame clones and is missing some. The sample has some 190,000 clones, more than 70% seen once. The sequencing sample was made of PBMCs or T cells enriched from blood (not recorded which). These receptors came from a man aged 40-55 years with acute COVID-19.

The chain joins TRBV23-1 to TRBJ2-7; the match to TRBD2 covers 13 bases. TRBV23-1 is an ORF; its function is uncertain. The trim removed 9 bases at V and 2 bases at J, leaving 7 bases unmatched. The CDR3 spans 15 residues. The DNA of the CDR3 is TGCGCCAGGCCAGAAGGGACTAGCGGGACCTACGAGCAGTACTTC. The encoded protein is CARPEGTSGTYEQYF.

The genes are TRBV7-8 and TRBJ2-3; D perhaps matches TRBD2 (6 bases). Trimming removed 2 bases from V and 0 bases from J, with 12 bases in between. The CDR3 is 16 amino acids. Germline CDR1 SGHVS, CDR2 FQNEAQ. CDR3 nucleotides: TGTGCCAGCAGCTTAAATGGCGGGACGAGCACAGATACGCAGTATTTT. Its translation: CASSLNGGTSTDTQYF.

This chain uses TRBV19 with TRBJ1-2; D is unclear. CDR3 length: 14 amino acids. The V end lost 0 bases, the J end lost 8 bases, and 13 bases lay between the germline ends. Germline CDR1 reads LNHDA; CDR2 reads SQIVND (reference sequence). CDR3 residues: CASSIDGSYGGYTF. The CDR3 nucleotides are TGTGCCAGTAGTATAGATGGCTCGTACGGGGGCTACACCTTC.

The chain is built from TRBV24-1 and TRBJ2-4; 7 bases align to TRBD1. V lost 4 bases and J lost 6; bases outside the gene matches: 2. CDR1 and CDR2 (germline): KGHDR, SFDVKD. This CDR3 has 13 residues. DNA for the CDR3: TGTGCCACCAGTGACGGACAGGCAAACATTCAGTACTTC. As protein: CATSDGQANIQYF.

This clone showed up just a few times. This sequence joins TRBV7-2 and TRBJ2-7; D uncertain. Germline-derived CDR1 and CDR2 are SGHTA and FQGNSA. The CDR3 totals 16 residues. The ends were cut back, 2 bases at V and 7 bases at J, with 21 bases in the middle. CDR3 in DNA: TGTGCCAGCAGCTTAATCCCACCCCCCCCTCTCGGGGAGCAGTACTTC. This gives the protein CASSLIPPPPLGEQYF.

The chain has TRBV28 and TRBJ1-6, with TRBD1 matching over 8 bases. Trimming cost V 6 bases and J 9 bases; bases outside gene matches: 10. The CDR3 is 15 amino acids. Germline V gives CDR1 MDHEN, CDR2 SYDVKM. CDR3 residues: CASSPGTGASSPLHF. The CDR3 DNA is TGTGCCAGCAGCCCGGGGACAGGCGCCAGTTCACCCCTCCACTTT.

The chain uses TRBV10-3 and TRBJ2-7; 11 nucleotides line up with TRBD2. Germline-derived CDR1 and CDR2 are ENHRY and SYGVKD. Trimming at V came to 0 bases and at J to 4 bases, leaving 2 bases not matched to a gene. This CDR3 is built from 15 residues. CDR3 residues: CAISESTSGTYEQYF. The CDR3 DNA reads TGTGCCATCAGTGAGTCGACTAGCGGGACTTACGAGCAGTACTTC.

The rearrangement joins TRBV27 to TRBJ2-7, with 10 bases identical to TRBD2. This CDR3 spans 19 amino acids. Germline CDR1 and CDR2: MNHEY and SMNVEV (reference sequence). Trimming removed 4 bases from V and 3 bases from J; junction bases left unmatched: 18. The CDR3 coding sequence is TGTGCCAGCAGTTCCGTCCAAATCGCCCAACTAGCGGGACACTACGAGCAGTACTTC. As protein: CASSSVQIAQLAGHYEQYF.

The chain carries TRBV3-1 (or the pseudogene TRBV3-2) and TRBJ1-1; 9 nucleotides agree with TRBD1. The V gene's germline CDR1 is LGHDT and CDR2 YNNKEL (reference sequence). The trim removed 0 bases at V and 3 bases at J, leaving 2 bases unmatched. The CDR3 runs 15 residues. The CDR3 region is CASSQDRTGDTEAFF. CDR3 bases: TGTGCCAGCAGCCAAGATAGGACAGGGGACACTGAAGCTTTCTTT.

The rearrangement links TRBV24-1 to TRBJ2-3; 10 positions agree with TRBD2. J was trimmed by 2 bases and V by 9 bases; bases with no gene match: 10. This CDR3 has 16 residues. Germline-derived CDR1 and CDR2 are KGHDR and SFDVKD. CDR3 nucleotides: TGTGCCACCGGAGCGGGAGGGCCAGCCTACACAGATACGCAGTATTTT. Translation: CATGAGGPAYTDTQYF.

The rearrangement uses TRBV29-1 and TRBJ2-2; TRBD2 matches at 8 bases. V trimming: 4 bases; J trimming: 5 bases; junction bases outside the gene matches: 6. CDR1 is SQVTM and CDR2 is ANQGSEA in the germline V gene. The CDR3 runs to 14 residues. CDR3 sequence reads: CSVVSGSRTGELFF. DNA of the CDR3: TGCAGCGTTGTGAGCGGGAGTCGAACCGGGGAGCTGTTTTTT.

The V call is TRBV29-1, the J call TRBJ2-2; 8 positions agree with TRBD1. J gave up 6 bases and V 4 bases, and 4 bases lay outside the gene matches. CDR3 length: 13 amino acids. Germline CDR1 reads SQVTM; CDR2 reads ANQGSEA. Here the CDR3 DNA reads TGCAGCGTTGTGGTGACAGGGGCCGGGGAGCTGTTTTTT. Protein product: CSVVVTGAGELFF.

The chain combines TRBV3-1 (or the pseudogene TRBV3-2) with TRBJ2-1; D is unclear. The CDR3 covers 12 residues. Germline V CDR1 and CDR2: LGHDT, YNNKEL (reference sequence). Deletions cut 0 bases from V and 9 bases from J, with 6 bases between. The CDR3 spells CASSQDLREQFF. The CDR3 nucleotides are TGTGCCAGCAGCCAAGATCTGCGTGAGCAGTTCTTC.

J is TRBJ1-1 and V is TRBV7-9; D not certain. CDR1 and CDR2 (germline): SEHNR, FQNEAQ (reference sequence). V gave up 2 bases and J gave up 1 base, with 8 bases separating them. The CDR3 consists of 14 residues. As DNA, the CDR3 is TGTGCCAGCAGCTTATACGGAGAGAACACTGAAGCTTTCTTT. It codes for CASSLYGENTEAFF.

Written as DNA, the CDR3 is TGCGCCAGCAGCCCCGGGTCGGGATACAATGAGCAGTTCTTC. Its translation is CASSPGSGYNEQFF. The rearrangement joins TRBV5-1 to TRBJ2-1; weak D call: TRBD2 (5 bases). V lost 4 bases, J lost 4 bases, and 12 bases lay in between. Germline CDR1 reads SGHRS; CDR2 reads YFSETQ. CDR3 length: 14 amino acids.

CDR3 region: CASSDGLAGADTQYF. In DNA form, the CDR3 reads TGTGCCAGCAGTGATGGACTAGCGGGAGCCGATACGCAGTATTTT. The chain recombines TRBV25-1 with TRBJ2-3; the match to TRBD2 covers 13 bases. In germline, CDR1 is MGHDK, CDR2 SYGVNS. J lost 6 bases, V lost 3 bases, and 3 bases had no gene match. The CDR3 totals 15 residues.

Here the CDR3 reads CASSSFSASGSRDEQYF. In DNA form, the CDR3 reads TGTGCCAGCAGCTCGTTTTCGGCTAGCGGGAGTCGCGACGAGCAGTACTTC. The chain uses TRBV7-9 and TRBJ2-7; 10 bases match TRBD2. This CDR3 is built from 17 residues. CDR1 SEHNR and CDR2 FQNEAQ come from the germline V gene (reference sequence). V lost 4 bases, J lost 5 bases, and 14 bases stayed unmatched.

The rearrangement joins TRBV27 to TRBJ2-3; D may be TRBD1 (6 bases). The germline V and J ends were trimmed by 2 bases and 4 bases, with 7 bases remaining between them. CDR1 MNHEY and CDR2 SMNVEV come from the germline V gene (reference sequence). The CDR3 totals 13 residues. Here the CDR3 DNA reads TGTGCCAGCAGTTTAACAGGGCCAGATACGCAGTATTTT. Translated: CASSLTGPDTQYF.

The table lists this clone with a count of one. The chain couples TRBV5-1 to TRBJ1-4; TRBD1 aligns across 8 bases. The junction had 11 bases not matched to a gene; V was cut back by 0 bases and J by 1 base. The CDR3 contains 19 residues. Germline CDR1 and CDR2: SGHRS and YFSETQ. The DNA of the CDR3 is TGCGCCAGCAGCTTGGCCATGGACAGGGAGGAAGGAACTAATGAAAAACTGTTTTTT. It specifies CASSLAMDREEGTNEKLFF.

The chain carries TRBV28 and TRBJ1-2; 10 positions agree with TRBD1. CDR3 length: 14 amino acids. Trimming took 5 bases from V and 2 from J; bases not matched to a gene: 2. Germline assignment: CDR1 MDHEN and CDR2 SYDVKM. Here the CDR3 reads CASSTGQGNYGYTF. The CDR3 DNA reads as TGTGCCAGCAGTACGGGACAGGGGAACTATGGCTACACCTTC.

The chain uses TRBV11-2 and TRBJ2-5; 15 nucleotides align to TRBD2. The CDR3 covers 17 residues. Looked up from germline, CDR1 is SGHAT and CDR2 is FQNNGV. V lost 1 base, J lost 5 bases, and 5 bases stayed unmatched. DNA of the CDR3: TGTGCCAGCAGCTTAGGGGGACTAGCGGGAGGAGCCGAGACCCAGTACTTC. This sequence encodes CASSLGGLAGGAETQYF. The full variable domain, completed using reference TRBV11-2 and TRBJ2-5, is EAGVAQSPRYKIIEKRQSVAFWCNPISGHATLYWYQQILGQGPKLLIQFQNNGVVDDSQLPKDRFSAERLKGVDSTLKIQPAKLEDSAVYLCASSLGGLAGGAETQYFGPGTRLLVL.

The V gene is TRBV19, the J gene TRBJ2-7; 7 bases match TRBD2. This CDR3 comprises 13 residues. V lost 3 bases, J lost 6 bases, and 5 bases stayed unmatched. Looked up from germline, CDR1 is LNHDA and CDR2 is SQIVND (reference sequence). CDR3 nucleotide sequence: TGTGCCAGTAGTATTTCTCCTAGCGGCGAGCAGTACTTC. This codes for CASSISPSGEQYF.